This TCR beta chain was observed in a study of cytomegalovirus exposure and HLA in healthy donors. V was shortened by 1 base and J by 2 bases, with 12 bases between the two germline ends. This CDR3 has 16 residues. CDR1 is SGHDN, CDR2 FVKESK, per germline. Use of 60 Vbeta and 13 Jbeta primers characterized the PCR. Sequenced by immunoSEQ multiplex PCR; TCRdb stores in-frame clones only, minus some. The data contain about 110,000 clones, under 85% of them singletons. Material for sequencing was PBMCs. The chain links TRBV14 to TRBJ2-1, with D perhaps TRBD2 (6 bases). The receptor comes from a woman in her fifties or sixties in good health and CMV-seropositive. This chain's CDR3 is CASSQVVGGPYNEQFF. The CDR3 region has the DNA TGTGCCAGCAGCCAAGTCGTGGGAGGCCCCTACAATGAGCAGTTCTTC.